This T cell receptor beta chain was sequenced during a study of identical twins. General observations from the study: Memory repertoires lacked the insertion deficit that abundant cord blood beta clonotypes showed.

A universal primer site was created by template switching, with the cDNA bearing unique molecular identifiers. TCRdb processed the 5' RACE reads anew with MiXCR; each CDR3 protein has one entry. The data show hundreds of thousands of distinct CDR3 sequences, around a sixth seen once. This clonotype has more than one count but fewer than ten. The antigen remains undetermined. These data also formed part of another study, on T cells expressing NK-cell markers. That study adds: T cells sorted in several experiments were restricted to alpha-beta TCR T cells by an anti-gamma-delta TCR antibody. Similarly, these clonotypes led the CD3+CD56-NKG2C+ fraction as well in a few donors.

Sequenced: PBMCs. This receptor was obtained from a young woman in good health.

The CDR3 sequence is CASSASPRTRNVLEQYF. In DNA, the CDR3 is TGTGCCAGCAGCGCCAGTCCTCGGACTAGGAACGTGCTCGAGCAGTACTTC. The V and J genes are TRBV7-6 and TRBJ2-7; 7 nucleotides match TRBD2. V trimming: 5 bases; J trimming: 6 bases; junction bases outside the gene matches: 19. Looked up from germline, CDR1 is SGHVS and CDR2 is FNYEAQ. The length of the CDR3 is 17 residues.